Sequencing of this T cell receptor beta chain was carried out in a study of OX40 agonist ivuxolimab in advanced cancers. Across the whole study: Dose-escalation patients had hepatocellular carcinoma, melanoma, renal cell or head and neck cancer. Two patients with cutaneous melanoma and one with hepatocellular carcinoma, three in total, showed partial responses. Males comprised 70% to 90% of the group, whose mean age was approximately 62 years (range about 20 to 90).

On cycle 4 day 1 and cycle 7 day 1, as well as at baseline, blood was sampled. Using immunoSEQ multiplex PCR, the repertoire was profiled, and TCRdb retains in-frame clones only, with some absent. The sample has about 72,000 clones, about 88% seen once. The CDR3 contains 14 residues. Germline V gives CDR1 KGHSH, CDR2 LQKENI. V shed 5 bases and J 1 base; nucleotides not matched to a gene: 5. Sequences were derived from CD4+ or CD8+ T cells sorted from blood, sampled in a trial of the OX40 agonist ivuxolimab. V usage is TRBV18 and J usage is TRBJ2-7; TRBD2 agrees at 7 bases. This sequence originates from an adult with an advanced solid tumor such as melanoma, head and neck, liver or kidney cancer. CDR3 coding DNA: TGTGCCAGCTCATGGTCTAGCGGTTCCTACGAGCAGTACTTC. It is translated as CASSWSSGSYEQYF.